Following are 15 T cell receptor beta chains from one sample sequenced in a study of blood T cell repertoires in COVID-19. Sequenced by immunoSEQ multiplex PCR; TCRdb stores in-frame clones only, minus some. Found here are approximately 110,000 clones, approximately 84% of them singletons; the top ten hold about 7.3%. Sequences were obtained from peripheral blood. The source of these receptors is a woman in her thirties or forties with acute or convalescent COVID-19.

The chain recombines TRBV19 with TRBJ2-6; 9 nucleotides agree with TRBD1. The CDR3 consists of 17 residues. V dropped 7 bases and J dropped 1; count of bases not matched to a gene: 8. CDR1 and CDR2 (germline): LNHDA, SQIVND (reference sequence). CDR3 in DNA: TGTGCCAGTAATCCCGGGACAGGGTTATCTGGGGCCAACGTCCTGACTTTC. Protein sequence: CASNPGTGLSGANVLTF.

This clone was counted many times. The gene calls are TRBV10-2 and TRBJ1-6; D remains unclear. The CDR3 runs to 16 residues. Trimming left V 8 bases short and J 6 bases short, with 20 bases between. CDR1 is WSHSY, CDR2 SAAADI, per germline. In DNA, the CDR3 is TGCGCCAGCTCCGAGAGGGCAACTAGGATTAATTCACCCCTCCACTTT. Residues: CASSERATRINSPLHF.

The V gene is TRBV2, the J gene TRBJ2-1, with 9 bases that match TRBD2. The CDR3 extends over 17 amino acids. J lost 1 base, V lost 7 bases, and 11 bases had no gene match. CDR1 and CDR2 from the germline V gene are SNHLY and FYNNEI. The DNA for the CDR3 is TGTGCCAGCATCTGGCGAGCGGGGGGTGCATCCTACAATGAGCAGTTCTTC. This codes for CASIWRAGGASYNEQFF. The full variable domain, with the rest looked up from reference TRBV2 and TRBJ2-1, is EPEVTQTPSHQVTQMGQEVILRCVPISNHLYFYWYRQILGQKVEFLVSFYNNEISEKSEIFDDQFSVERPDGSNFTLKIRSTKLEDSAMYFCASIWRAGGASYNEQFFGPGTRLTVL.

This clone occurred a few times. The chain has TRBV4-3 and TRBJ1-6; 7 bases agree with TRBD1. CDR1 and CDR2 (germline): LGHNA, YSLEER. CDR3 size: 17 residues. J gave up 10 bases and V 1 base, and 13 bases lay outside the gene matches. This CDR3 is CASSQGAAGTATSPLHF. CDR3 nucleotides: TGCGCCAGCAGCCAAGGGGCGGCCGGGACAGCCACCTCACCCCTCCACTTT.

The chain combines TRBV10-1 with TRBJ2-2; no reliable D call. The germline V gene has CDR1 WNHNN and CDR2 SYGVQD (reference sequence). The CDR3 length is 15 residues. Trimming shortened V by 3 bases and J by 1 base, and 9 bases separated the two germline ends. CDR3 bases: TGCGCCAGCAGTGACACCCTTAGGAACACCGGGGAGCTGTTTTTT. Residues: CASSDTLRNTGELFF.

This clone was seen only once. This chain links TRBV2 with TRBJ2-3; a weak D match, TRBD1 (6 bases). Germline CDR1 is SNHLY and CDR2 is FYNNEI. The CDR3 is 15 amino acids. Trimming took off 6 bases at V and 0 bases at J, with 13 bases between the two ends. The CDR3 region has the DNA TGTGCCAGCAGCCCGGGGACATCAAGCACAGATACGCAGTATTTT. Amino acids: CASSPGTSSTDTQYF.

The V gene is TRBV5-4, the J gene TRBJ1-1; no definite D call. The CDR3 is 12 amino acids. The germline V gene encodes CDR1 SGHNT and CDR2 YYREEE (reference sequence). The germline V and J ends were trimmed by 4 bases and 8 bases, with 12 bases remaining between them. The CDR3: CASSLGRAEAFF. CDR3 bases: TGTGCCAGCAGCCTAGGGCGGGCCGAAGCTTTCTTT.

The rearrangement uses TRBV2 and TRBJ1-2, with a weak D call TRBD1 (5 bases). The CDR3 sequence is 14 residues long. V was clipped by 7 bases and J by 4 bases, with 16 bases between them. The V gene's germline CDR1 is SNHLY and CDR2 FYNNEI. The CDR3 protein is CASKTGVLGYGYTF. CDR3 DNA: TGTGCCAGCAAAACAGGAGTATTGGGCTATGGCTACACCTTC.

The chain has TRBV9 and TRBJ1-2, with 8 bases fitting TRBD1. Looked up from germline, CDR1 is SGDLS and CDR2 is YYNGEE. The CDR3 runs to 13 residues. J lost 7 bases, V lost 3 bases, and 5 bases had no gene match. CDR3 bases: TGTGCCAGCAGCGCCAGGACAGGGTTTGGCTACACCTTC. This sequence encodes CASSARTGFGYTF.

The rearrangement links TRBV12-3 or TRBV12-4 to TRBJ2-3; perhaps TRBD1 as D (5 bases). Trimming removed 5 bases from V and 4 bases from J, with 10 bases in between. CDR3 length equals 13 residues. DNA of the CDR3: TGTGCCAGCAGTCCCCCAGGGCCAGATACGCAGTATTTT. Encoded protein: CASSPPGPDTQYF.

J is TRBJ1-1 and V is TRBV5-4, with D possibly matching TRBD1 (6 bases). Deletions cut 4 bases from V and 1 base from J, with 14 bases between. The CDR3 is made up of 15 amino acids. Germline values: CDR1 SGHNT, CDR2 YYREEE (reference sequence). For the CDR3, the DNA is TGTGCCAGCAGCCATAACAGGGCCTCGAACACTGAAGCTTTCTTT. Its protein product is CASSHNRASNTEAFF.

V is TRBV7-9 and J is TRBJ2-3; D not resolved. V was pared by 2 bases and J by 0 bases, with 12 bases between. Germline V gene lookup returns CDR1 SEHNR and CDR2 FQNEAQ (reference sequence). This CDR3 contains 16 residues. The CDR3 spells CASSLRSTRSTDTQYF. The CDR3, as DNA: TGTGCCAGCAGCTTACGTTCAACGCGGAGCACAGATACGCAGTATTTT.

The chain combines TRBV9 with TRBJ1-2; TRBD1 matches 8 bases. The CDR3 has 16 amino acids. With V trimmed by 4 bases and J by 3 bases, 11 bases remained unmatched. Per the germline V gene, CDR1 is SGDLS and CDR2 is YYNGEE. CDR3 protein: CASSYSKQGEYYGYTF. The CDR3 bases are TGTGCCAGCAGCTACTCGAAACAGGGGGAGTACTATGGCTACACCTTC.

DNA for the CDR3: TGTGCCAGTAGTATAAAGGGCCTAGCGGGGGGCGGCATATCCTACAATGAGCAGTTCTTC. The encoded protein is CASSIKGLAGGGISYNEQFF. The chain has TRBV19 and TRBJ2-1, with TRBD2 matching 11 bases. This CDR3 contains 20 residues. With V trimmed by 2 bases and J by 1 base, 13 bases remained unmatched. Per the germline V gene, CDR1 is LNHDA and CDR2 is SQIVND (reference sequence).

There are a few counts of this clone. V and J are TRBV10-3 and TRBJ2-3; 8 nucleotides align to TRBD1. The CDR3 extends over 13 amino acids. CDR1 is ENHRY, CDR2 SYGVKD, per germline. J gave up 4 bases and V 9 bases, and 6 bases lay outside the gene matches. CDR3 nucleotide sequence: TGTGCCATTCAAGTACAGGGGGCAGATACGCAGTATTTT. Translation: CAIQVQGADTQYF.